The 21 T cell receptor beta chains below were found in one sample sequenced in a study of blood T cell repertoires in COVID-19. TCRdb's copy holds only in-frame clones and misses some; the assay was immunoSEQ multiplex PCR. Of 30,000 to 40,000 clones in the sample, about four fifths are singletons; the top ten hold 35% to 45%. The sample comprised peripheral blood. These TCRs come from an older man with active or convalescent COVID-19.

The V and J genes are TRBV11-2 and TRBJ2-3; weak D call: TRBD1 (5 bases). Trimming pared 3 bases from V and 6 bases from J, leaving 7 bases between. The CDR3 is made up of 12 amino acids. CDR1 is SGHAT and CDR2 is FQNNGV in the germline V gene. The CDR3 spells CASSFNRDTQYF. CDR3 in DNA: TGTGCCAGCAGCTTCAACAGGGATACGCAGTATTTT.

This clone was counted only a few times. The chain recombines TRBV29-1 with TRBJ2-7; 11 bases agree with TRBD2. The V gene's germline CDR1 is SQVTM and CDR2 ANQGSEA. J gave up 0 bases and V 4 bases, and 2 bases lay outside the gene matches. This CDR3 has 14 amino acids. CDR3 nucleotides: TGCAGCGTTGTACTAGCGGGAGTCTCCTACGAGCAGTACTTC. Translated: CSVVLAGVSYEQYF.

This chain uses TRBV10-3 with TRBJ1-1; 7 bases align to TRBD1. Germline CDR1 ENHRY, CDR2 SYGVKD. J was trimmed by 12 bases and V by 11 bases; bases with no gene match: 21. CDR3 length equals 14 residues. Here the CDR3 DNA reads TGTGCCGTACACCGGGACAGAGAGTACGGTGCGACTTTCTTT. Its protein is CAVHRDREYGATFF.

This sequence joins TRBV18 and TRBJ1-6; 9 bases are a match to TRBD1. The CDR3 consists of 14 residues. The germline CDR1 and CDR2 sequences are KGHSH and LQKENI. V lost 6 bases to trimming and J lost 10 bases; unmatched junction nucleotides: 7. CDR3 sequence reads: CASSPGQGSSPLHF. In DNA, the CDR3 is TGTGCCAGCTCTCCGGGACAGGGATCGTCACCCCTCCACTTT.

This chain connects TRBV19 to TRBJ1-2; 7 bases agree with TRBD1. In germline, CDR1 is LNHDA, CDR2 SQIVND (reference sequence). V gave up 5 bases and J gave up 7 bases; unmatched junction bases: 13. CDR3 length: 15 amino acids. CDR3 residues: CASSDRTGSQPGYTF. The CDR3 coding sequence is TGTGCCAGTAGTGACCGGACAGGATCCCAGCCTGGCTACACCTTC. Together with reference TRBV19 and TRBJ1-2, the CDR3 gives the full variable domain: DGGITQSPKYLFRKEGQNVTLSCEQNLNHDAMYWYRQDPGQGLRLIYYSQIVNDFQKGDIAEGYSVSREKKESFPLTVTSAQKNPTAFYLCASSDRTGSQPGYTFGSGTRLTVV.

A single count supports this clone. The chain links TRBV10-3 to TRBJ2-1; perhaps TRBD1 as D (6 bases). V was clipped by 3 bases and J by 6 bases, with 18 bases between them. The CDR3 loop spans 16 amino acids. The germline V gene encodes CDR1 ENHRY and CDR2 SYGVKD. This CDR3 reads CAISELGTRGPNEQFF. The CDR3 DNA reads as TGTGCCATCAGTGAATTAGGGACAAGAGGGCCCAATGAGCAGTTCTTC.

The V gene is TRBV24-1, the J gene TRBJ2-1; 10 nucleotides line up with TRBD1. This CDR3 has 15 residues. Germline values: CDR1 KGHDR, CDR2 SFDVKD. J was trimmed by 9 bases and V by 2 bases; bases with no gene match: 6. Written as DNA, the CDR3 is TGTGCCACCAGTGATTCCCGACAGGGGGCCAGTGAGCAGTTCTTC. Translating it yields CATSDSRQGASEQFF.

This sequence joins TRBV24-1 and TRBJ1-1; 9 nucleotides line up with TRBD1. This CDR3 is built from 14 residues. Trimming at V came to 6 bases and at J to 7 bases, leaving 8 bases not matched to a gene. Germline loops: CDR1 KGHDR, CDR2 SFDVKD. The CDR3 nucleotides read TGTGCCACCAGTACCGGGACAGGGACTGTTGAAGCTTTCTTT. Amino acid sequence: CATSTGTGTVEAFF.

This chain links TRBV6-5 with TRBJ2-2; 7 positions agree with TRBD1. Germline CDR1 reads MNHEY; CDR2 reads SVGAGI. The CDR3 consists of 15 residues. Trimming took 4 bases from V and 6 from J; bases not matched to a gene: 8. CDR3 sequence (DNA): TGTGCCAGCAGTTCCCGGGACAGTAGGGCCGGGGAGCTGTTTTTT. Residues: CASSSRDSRAGELFF.

This rearrangement joins TRBV30 to TRBJ2-7; D is unclear. V lost 0 bases and J 4 bases, leaving 10 bases between the germline ends. In germline, CDR1 is GTSNPN, CDR2 SVGIG (reference sequence). This CDR3 region has 13 residues. CDR3 DNA: TGTGCCTGGAGTGTAGGCGGCGGTTACGAGCAGTACTTC. It yields the protein CAWSVGGGYEQYF.

In its sample, this clone was seen a few times. The chain joins TRBV19 to TRBJ1-6, with 10 bases lining up with TRBD1. The CDR3 has 19 residues. Germline V gives CDR1 LNHDA, CDR2 SQIVND (reference sequence). Losses at the gene ends were 5 bases for V and 0 bases for J; bases not matched to a gene: 10. The CDR3 loop reads CASSPRTGGDSSYNSPLHF. CDR3 sequence (DNA): TGTGCCAGTAGTCCGCGGACAGGGGGGGATAGCTCCTATAATTCACCCCTCCACTTT.

This clone appeared a few times. J is TRBJ2-4 and V is TRBV24-1, with D maybe TRBD1 (6 bases). V was clipped by 5 bases and J by 0 bases, with 22 bases between them. The CDR3 is 19 residues long. Germline loops: CDR1 KGHDR, CDR2 SFDVKD. CDR3 coding DNA: TGTGCCACCAGTGTGTCAGGGGTCCTAGAGGGAATAGCCAAAAACATTCAGTACTTC. It codes for CATSVSGVLEGIAKNIQYF.

The V gene is TRBV28, the J gene TRBJ2-3; D not certain. Trimming left V 3 bases short and J 0 bases short, with 7 bases between. CDR1 and CDR2 from the germline V gene are MDHEN and SYDVKM. The CDR3 covers 14 residues. The CDR3 region is CASSFRSSTDTQYF. DNA of the CDR3: TGTGCCAGCAGTTTCCGGAGTAGCACAGATACGCAGTATTTT.

This chain's CDR3 is CASSYGRGHRPQHF. Here the CDR3 DNA reads TGTGCCAGCAGTTACGGGCGGGGCCATCGGCCCCAGCATTTT. This chain links TRBV6-6 with TRBJ1-5, with a tentative D call TRBD1 (5 bases). V lost 2 bases to trimming and J lost 9 bases, with 14 bases between them. Germline V lookup: CDR1 MNHNY, CDR2 SVGAGI (reference sequence). The CDR3 is 14 residues long.

The chain joins TRBV14 to TRBJ1-6; tentative D call: TRBD1 (5 bases). Germline assignment: CDR1 SGHDN and CDR2 FVKESK. CDR3 size: 15 residues. Trimming shortened V by 0 bases and J by 7 bases, and 10 bases separated the two germline ends. The CDR3 region is CASSQDRVNNSPLHF. The CDR3 DNA sequence: TGTGCCAGCAGCCAAGACAGGGTTAACAATTCACCCCTCCACTTT.

The chain uses TRBV7-2 and TRBJ2-3, with D maybe TRBD2 (6 bases). Germline lookup yields CDR1 SGHTA and CDR2 FQGNSA. The CDR3 length is 16 residues. Trimming took 5 bases from V and 3 from J, leaving 18 bases between them. The CDR3 is CASSTRPGLLTDTQYF. CDR3 nucleotides: TGTGCCAGCAGCACGAGACCGGGACTTCTTACAGATACGCAGTATTTT.

The V gene is TRBV7-2, the J gene TRBJ1-1; D perhaps matches TRBD1 (6 bases). The CDR3 has 14 amino acids. Germline CDR1 SGHTA, CDR2 FQGNSA. V lost 7 bases, J lost 1 base, and 13 bases lay in between. The CDR3 DNA follows: TGTGCCAGCACAATGGACAGACAGAACACTGAAGCTTTCTTT. It yields the protein CASTMDRQNTEAFF.

The V gene is TRBV7-8, the J gene TRBJ2-1; D ambiguous. V was pared by 1 base and J by 4 bases, with 5 bases between. CDR1 is SGHVS, CDR2 FQNEAQ, per germline. The CDR3 is made up of 13 amino acids. The chain's CDR3 is CASSLVSYNEQFF. DNA of the CDR3: TGTGCCAGCAGCTTAGTTAGTTACAATGAGCAGTTCTTC. Full variable domain (outside the CDR3, taken from reference TRBV7-8 and TRBJ2-1): GAGVSQSPRYKVAKRGQDVALRCDPISGHVSLFWYQQALGQGPEFLTYFQNEAQLDKSGLPSDRFFAERPEGSVSTLKIQRTQQEDSAVYLCASSLVSYNEQFFGPGTRLTVL.

The chain combines TRBV10-3 with TRBJ1-3, with D possibly being TRBD1 (6 bases). Deletions cut 7 bases from V and 0 bases from J, with 10 bases between. This CDR3 contains 14 residues. CDR1 and CDR2 (germline): ENHRY, SYGVKD. CDR3 DNA sequence: TGTGCCATCATGGGGGCAAGCTCTGGAAACACCATATATTTT. It codes for CAIMGASSGNTIYF.

The CDR3 DNA follows: TGTGCCACCGACACCGGACAGGGAAATCAGCCCCAGCATTTT. Translating gives CATDTGQGNQPQHF. This chain links TRBV6-5 with TRBJ1-5; TRBD1 aligns across 8 bases. Trimming at V came to 10 bases and at J to 4 bases, leaving 9 bases not matched to a gene. The CDR3 has 14 amino acids. CDR1 MNHEY and CDR2 SVGAGI come from the germline V gene.

V gene TRBV7-8 combines with J gene TRBJ1-5; D possibly corresponds to TRBD1 (6 bases). The ends were cut back, 5 bases at V and 6 bases at J, with 17 bases in the middle. In germline, CDR1 is SGHVS, CDR2 FQNEAQ. CDR3 size: 15 residues. CDR3 nucleotide sequence: TGTGCCAGCAGCCCAACAGGGATGAAAGGTCAGCCCCAGCATTTT. Residues: CASSPTGMKGQPQHF.